Shown below are 9 T cell receptor beta chains from a single sample sequenced in a study of regulatory T cells in long-lasting Graves disease. Time point meaning: newly diagnosed GD, antithyroid drugs for less than 3 months. Following extraction of RNA from PBMCs, that RNA was used to make the TCR library. iRepertoire HTBI primers and Arm-PCR of CDR3 regions built TCR beta libraries. TCRdb independently ran MiXCR on the multiplex PCR reads; one entry per CDR3 protein. The table lists fewer than 400,000 distinct CDR3 sequences, roughly 18% of them singletons. Sequenced here: peripheral blood mononuclear cells (PBMCs), sampled at new diagnosis, from a patient treated with antithyroid drugs. These receptors were collected from a female donor with Graves disease.

In its sample, this clonotype was seen a few times. The chain links TRBV5-6 to TRBJ2-1; D gene ambiguous. The CDR3 covers 14 residues. With 2 bases removed from V and 10 bases from J, the gap between germline ends came to 16 bases. Germline V gene data show CDR1 as SGHDT and CDR2 as YYEEEE. Here the CDR3 reads CASSFPLIRSEQFF. In DNA, the CDR3 is TGTGCCAGCAGCTTCCCATTAATACGCTCAGAGCAGTTCTTC. Variable domain in full (rest from reference TRBV5-6 and TRBJ2-1): DAGVTQSPTHLIKTRGQQVTLRCSPKSGHDTVSWYQQALGQGPQFIFQYYEEEERQRGNFPDRFSGHQFPNYSSELNVNALLLGDSALYLCASSFPLIRSEQFFGPGTRLTVL.

This clonotype came up once. One base away lies a much larger clone, so this may be a sequencing read error. The chain couples TRBV11-1 to TRBJ1-1; a weak D match, TRBD1 (5 bases). Germline V gene sequence: CDR1 SGHAT, CDR2 FQDESV (reference sequence). The CDR3 extends over 14 amino acids. In DNA, the CDR3 is TGCGCCAGCAGCTCCTGGGGGGATAACACTGAAGCTTGCTTT. Protein: CASSSWGDNTEACF.

The rearrangement joins TRBV11-3 to TRBJ2-7, with unresolved D. The CDR3 contains 17 residues. V was cut by 0 bases and J by 0 bases, with 15 bases left in between. CDR1 and CDR2 from the germline V gene are SGHNT and YENEEA. This CDR3 is CASSLDMVASFSYEQYF. DNA of the CDR3: TGTGCCAGCAGCTTAGATATGGTGGCGAGTTTCTCCTACGAGCAGTACTTC.

Comment on this clonotype: A much more abundant neighbour one base away suggests this may be a read error. The chain uses TRBV6-5 and TRBJ2-3; D is undetermined. The CDR3 totals 16 residues. Germline V gene data show CDR1 as MNHEY and CDR2 as SVGAGI. The CDR3 reads CASNYSVLPGTDTQYF. The CDR3 nucleotides are TGTGCCAGCAATTACTCAGTTCTTCCCGGGACAGATACGCAGTATTTT.

This clonotype appeared many times. The CDR3 is CASSIVDSGELFF. The CDR3 bases are TGTGCCAGTAGTATAGTGGACTCCGGGGAGCTGTTTTTT. V is TRBV19 and J is TRBJ2-2, with D maybe TRBD2 (5 bases). The CDR3 contains 13 residues. CDR1 and CDR2 (germline): LNHDA, SQIVND (reference sequence). V gave up 1 base and J gave up 6 bases, with 6 bases separating them.

The chain has TRBV12-3 or TRBV12-4 and TRBJ2-7; D remains ambiguous. V gave up 1 base and J gave up 7 bases, with 8 bases separating them. The CDR3 covers 12 residues. The CDR3 reads CASSLGAIEQYF. Here the CDR3 DNA reads TGTGCCAGCAGTTTAGGGGCCATTGAGCAGTACTTC.

This chain's CDR3 is CASSFSAHSYEQYF. DNA of the CDR3: TGTGCCAGCAGCTTTTCGGCCCACTCCTACGAGCAGTACTTC. V is TRBV7-9 and J is TRBJ2-7; no clear D. The germline V and J ends were trimmed by 3 bases and 0 bases, with 9 bases remaining between them. The germline V gene encodes CDR1 SEHNR and CDR2 FQNEAQ (reference sequence). CDR3 length: 14 amino acids.

This clonotype was counted many times. The V gene is TRBV5-6, the J gene TRBJ1-1, with 7 nucleotides matching TRBD1. Germline values: CDR1 SGHDT, CDR2 YYEEEE. The trim removed 3 bases at V and 2 bases at J, leaving 4 bases unmatched. This CDR3 has 14 residues. DNA of the CDR3: TGTGCCAGCAGCTCCGGGACAGCAAACACTGAAGCTTTCTTT. It yields the protein CASSSGTANTEAFF.

This clonotype was found many times. This chain uses TRBV28 with TRBJ1-5; TRBD1 matches at 7 bases. CDR1 is MDHEN, CDR2 SYDVKM, per germline. CDR3 length equals 18 residues. Trimming removed 2 bases from V and 0 bases from J; junction bases left unmatched: 10. The CDR3 DNA follows: TGTGCCAGCAGTTTAAAGGCGGGACAGTACTATAGCAATCAGCCCCAGCATTTT. Its protein product is CASSLKAGQYYSNQPQHF. The full variable domain, its missing parts supplied by reference TRBV28 and TRBJ1-5, is DVKVTQSSRYLVKRTGEKVFLECVQDMDHENMFWYRQDPGLGLRLIYFSYDVKMKEKGDIPEGYSVSREKKERFSLILESASTNQTSMYLCASSLKAGQYYSNQPQHFGDGTRLSIL.